This T cell receptor (beta chain) was obtained from a study of OX40 agonist ivuxolimab in advanced cancers. About the study: Treatment received earlier with anti-PD-1, anti-PD-L1 or anti-CTLA-4 agents was allowed, and over 30% had some. Findings and limits, study-wide: Normalized T-cell clonal expansion was also low in a subset of nonresponders. Both CD4+ and CD8+ T cell populations in blood had undergone clonal expansion by week 6 at 0.1 to 3.0 mg/kg.

Cycle 7 day 1, cycle 4 day 1, and baseline were the timepoints at which blood was sampled. The table came from immunoSEQ multiplex PCR; TCRdb's copy has only in-frame clones and leaves some out. The sample includes fewer than 100,000 clones, about 86% of them seen just once. A word on this clone: Its specificity is not known.

CDR1 is LNHDA, CDR2 SQIVND, per germline (reference sequence). CDR3 length equals 18 residues. With V trimmed by 3 bases and J by 0 bases, 11 bases remained unmatched. This chain links TRBV19 with TRBJ1-5; 7 bases are shared with TRBD1. The sample here was CD4+ or CD8+ T cells sorted from blood, taken in a trial of the OX40 agonist ivuxolimab. This clonotype was obtained from an adult with an advanced solid tumor such as melanoma, head and neck, liver or kidney cancer. CDR3 protein: CASSMPGGDLYSNQPQHF. The DNA for the CDR3 is TGTGCCAGTAGTATGCCAGGGGGAGACCTTTATAGCAATCAGCCCCAGCATTTT.